This T cell receptor (beta chain) was profiled in a study of Graves' ophthalmopathy and Graves' hyperthyroidism. RNA transcripts yielded amplified TCR beta CDR3 regions. RT-PCR with HTBI primers came first, then second-round multiplex PCR. One entry per CDR3 protein, called by TCRdb with MiXCR from the multiplex PCR reads. This table has about 23,000 distinct CDR3 sequences, about 44% appearing once. At least ten counts were recorded for this clonotype. Its antigen is not known. Study findings and constraints: Blood also carried most expanded thyroid clonotypes exceeding 0.001 frequency. The model predicted progression of ophthalmopathy with a sensitivity of 60% to 71%, and its specificity was about 72%.

The study excluded patients with other autoimmune diseases, uncontrolled infections, pregnancy or lactation. Sequencing input: peripheral blood. The clonotype comes from an adult woman with stable Graves' hyperthyroidism.

The CDR3 is CASSSTRNTEAFF. CDR3 coding DNA: TGTGCCAGCAGCTCGACACGGAACACTGAAGCTTTCTTT. The chain couples TRBV5-5 to TRBJ1-1; D not certain. CDR1 SGHKS and CDR2 YYEKEE come from the germline V gene (reference sequence). This CDR3 has 13 residues. Deletions cut 3 bases from V and 1 base from J, with 7 bases between.